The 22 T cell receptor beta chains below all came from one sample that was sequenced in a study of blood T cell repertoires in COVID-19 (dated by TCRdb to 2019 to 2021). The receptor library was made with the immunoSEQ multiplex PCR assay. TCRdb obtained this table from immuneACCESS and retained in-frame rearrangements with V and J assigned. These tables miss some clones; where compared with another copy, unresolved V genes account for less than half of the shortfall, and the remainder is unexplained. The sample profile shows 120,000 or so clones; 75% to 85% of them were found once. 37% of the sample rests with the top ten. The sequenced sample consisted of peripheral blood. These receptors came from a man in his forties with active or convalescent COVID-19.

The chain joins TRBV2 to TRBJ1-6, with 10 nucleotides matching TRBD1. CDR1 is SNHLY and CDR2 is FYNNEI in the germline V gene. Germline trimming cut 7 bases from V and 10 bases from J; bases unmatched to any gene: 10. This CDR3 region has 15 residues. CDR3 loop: CASTRTGGSRSPLHF. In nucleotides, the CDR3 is TGTGCCAGCACCCGGACAGGGGGGAGTAGGTCACCCCTCCACTTT.

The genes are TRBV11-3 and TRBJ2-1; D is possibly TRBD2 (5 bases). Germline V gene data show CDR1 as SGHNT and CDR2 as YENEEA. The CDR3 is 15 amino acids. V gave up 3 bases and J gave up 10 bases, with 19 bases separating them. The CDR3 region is CASSFRQGLRVEQFF. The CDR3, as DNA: TGTGCCAGCAGCTTCCGCCAAGGACTGCGCGTGGAGCAGTTCTTC.

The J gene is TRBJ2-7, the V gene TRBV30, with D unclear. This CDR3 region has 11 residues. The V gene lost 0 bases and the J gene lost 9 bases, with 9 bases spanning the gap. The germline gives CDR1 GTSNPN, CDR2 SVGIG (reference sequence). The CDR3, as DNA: TGTGCCTGGAGTGTACCCTATGGGCAGTACTTC. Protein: CAWSVPYGQYF.

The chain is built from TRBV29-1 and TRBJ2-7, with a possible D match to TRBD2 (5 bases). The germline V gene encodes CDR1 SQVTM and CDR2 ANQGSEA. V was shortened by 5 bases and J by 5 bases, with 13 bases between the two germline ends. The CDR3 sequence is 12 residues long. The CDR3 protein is CSVIPGSHEQYF. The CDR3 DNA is TGCAGCGTTATTCCGGGGTCCCACGAGCAGTACTTC.

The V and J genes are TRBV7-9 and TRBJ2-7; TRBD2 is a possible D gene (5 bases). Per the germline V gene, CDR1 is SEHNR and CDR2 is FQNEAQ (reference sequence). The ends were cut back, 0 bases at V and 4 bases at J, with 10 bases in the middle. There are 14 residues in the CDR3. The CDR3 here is CASSLARRGYEQYF. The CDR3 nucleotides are TGTGCCAGCAGCTTAGCGCGACGGGGTTACGAGCAGTACTTC. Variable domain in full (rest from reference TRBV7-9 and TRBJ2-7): DTGVSQNPRHKITKRGQNVTFRCDPISEHNRLYWYRQTLGQGPEFLTYFQNEAQLEKSRLLSDRFSAERPKGSFSTLEIQRTEQGDSAMYLCASSLARRGYEQYFGPGTRLTVT.

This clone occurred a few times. The CDR3: CASSLSGSNQPQHF. In DNA, the CDR3 is TGTGCCAGCAGTTTGTCAGGTTCTAATCAGCCCCAGCATTTT. The chain carries TRBV27 and TRBJ1-5; D remains ambiguous. Germline V lookup: CDR1 MNHEY, CDR2 SMNVEV (reference sequence). The CDR3 is 14 amino acids. The V gene lost 3 bases and the J gene lost 4 bases, with 10 bases spanning the gap.

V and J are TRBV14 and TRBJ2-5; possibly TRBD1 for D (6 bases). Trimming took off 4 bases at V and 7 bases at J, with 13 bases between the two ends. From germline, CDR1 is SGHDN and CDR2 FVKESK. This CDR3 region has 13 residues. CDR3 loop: CASSPRTEGTQYF. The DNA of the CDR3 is TGTGCCAGCAGCCCCCGGACAGAAGGGACCCAGTACTTC.

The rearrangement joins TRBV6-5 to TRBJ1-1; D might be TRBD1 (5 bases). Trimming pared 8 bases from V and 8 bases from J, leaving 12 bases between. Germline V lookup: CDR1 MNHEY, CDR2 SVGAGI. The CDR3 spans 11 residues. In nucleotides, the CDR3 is TGTGCCAGCGTGGGGGGAATAGAAGCTTTCTTT. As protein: CASVGGIEAFF.

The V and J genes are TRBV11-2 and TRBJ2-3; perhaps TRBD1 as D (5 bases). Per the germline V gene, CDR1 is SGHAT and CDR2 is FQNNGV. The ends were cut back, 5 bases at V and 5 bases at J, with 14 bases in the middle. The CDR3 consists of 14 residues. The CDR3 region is CASSRILRGDTQYF. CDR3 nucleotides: TGTGCCAGCAGCCGAATCCTAAGGGGAGATACGCAGTATTTT.

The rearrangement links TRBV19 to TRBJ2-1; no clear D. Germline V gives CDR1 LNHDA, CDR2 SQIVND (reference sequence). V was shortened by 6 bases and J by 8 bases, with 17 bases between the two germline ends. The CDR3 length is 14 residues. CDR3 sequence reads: CASSPTGPWDEQFF. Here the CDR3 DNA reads TGTGCCAGTAGCCCGACTGGCCCGTGGGATGAGCAGTTCTTC.

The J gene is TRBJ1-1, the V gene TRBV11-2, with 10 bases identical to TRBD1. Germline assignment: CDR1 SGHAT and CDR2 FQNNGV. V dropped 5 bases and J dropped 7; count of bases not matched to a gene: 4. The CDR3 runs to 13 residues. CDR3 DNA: TGTGCCAGCAGCAGGGACAGGGGATTTGAAGCTTTCTTT. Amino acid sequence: CASSRDRGFEAFF.

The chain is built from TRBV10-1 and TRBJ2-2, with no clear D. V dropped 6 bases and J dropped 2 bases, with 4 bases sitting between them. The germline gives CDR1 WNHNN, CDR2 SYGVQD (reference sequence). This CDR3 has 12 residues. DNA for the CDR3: TGCGCCAGCAGAGCAAACACCGGGGAGCTGTTTTTT. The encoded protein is CASRANTGELFF.

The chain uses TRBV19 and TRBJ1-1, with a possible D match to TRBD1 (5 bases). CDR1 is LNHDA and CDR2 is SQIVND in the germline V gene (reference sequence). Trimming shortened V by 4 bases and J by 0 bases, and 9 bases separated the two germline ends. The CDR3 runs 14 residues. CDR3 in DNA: TGTGCCAGTAGTAAGGACACTCTGAACACTGAAGCTTTCTTT. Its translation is CASSKDTLNTEAFF.

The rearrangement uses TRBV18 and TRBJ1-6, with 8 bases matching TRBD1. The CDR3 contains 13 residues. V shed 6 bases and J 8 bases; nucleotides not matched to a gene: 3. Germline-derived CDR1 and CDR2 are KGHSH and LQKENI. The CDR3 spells CASSDRGDSPLHF. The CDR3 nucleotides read TGTGCCAGCTCTGACAGGGGAGATTCACCCCTCCACTTT.

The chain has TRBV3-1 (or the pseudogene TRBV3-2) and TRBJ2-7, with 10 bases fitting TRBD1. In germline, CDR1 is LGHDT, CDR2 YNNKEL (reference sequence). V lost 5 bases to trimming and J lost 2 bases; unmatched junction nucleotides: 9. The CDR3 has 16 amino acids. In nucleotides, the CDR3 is TGTGCCAGCAGCGGGGTACCGGGACAGGGGACCTACGAGCAGTACTTC. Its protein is CASSGVPGQGTYEQYF.

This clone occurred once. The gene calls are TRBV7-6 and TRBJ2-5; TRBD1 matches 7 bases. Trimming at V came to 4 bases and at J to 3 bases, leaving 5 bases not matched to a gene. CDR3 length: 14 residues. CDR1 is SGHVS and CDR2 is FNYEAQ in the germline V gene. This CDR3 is CASSSGTVKETQYF. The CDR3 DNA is TGTGCCAGCAGCTCTGGGACAGTCAAAGAGACCCAGTACTTC.

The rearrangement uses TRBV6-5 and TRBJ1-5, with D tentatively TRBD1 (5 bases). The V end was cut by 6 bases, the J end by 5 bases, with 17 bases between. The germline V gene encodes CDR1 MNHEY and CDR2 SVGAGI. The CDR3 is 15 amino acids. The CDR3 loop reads CASRVGGMGHQPQHF. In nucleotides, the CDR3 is TGTGCCAGCAGGGTCGGGGGGATGGGCCATCAGCCCCAGCATTTT.

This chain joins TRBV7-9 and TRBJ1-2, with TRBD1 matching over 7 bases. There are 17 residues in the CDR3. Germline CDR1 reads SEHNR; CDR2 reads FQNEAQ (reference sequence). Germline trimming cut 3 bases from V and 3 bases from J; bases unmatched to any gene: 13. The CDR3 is CASSLMSPTGWDYGYTF. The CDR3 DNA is TGTGCCAGCAGCTTGATGTCCCCGACAGGGTGGGACTATGGCTACACCTTC. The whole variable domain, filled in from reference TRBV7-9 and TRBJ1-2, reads DTGVSQNPRHKITKRGQNVTFRCDPISEHNRLYWYRQTLGQGPEFLTYFQNEAQLEKSRLLSDRFSAERPKGSFSTLEIQRTEQGDSAMYLCASSLMSPTGWDYGYTFGSGTRLTVV.

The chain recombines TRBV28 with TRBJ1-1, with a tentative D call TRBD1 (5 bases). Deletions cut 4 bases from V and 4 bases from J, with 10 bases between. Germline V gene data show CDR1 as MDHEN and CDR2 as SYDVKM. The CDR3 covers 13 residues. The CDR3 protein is CASSSPGITEAFF. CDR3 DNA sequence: TGTGCCAGCAGTTCACCAGGGATCACTGAAGCTTTCTTT. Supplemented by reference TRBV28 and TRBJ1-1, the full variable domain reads DVKVTQSSRYLVKRTGEKVFLECVQDMDHENMFWYRQDPGLGLRLIYFSYDVKMKEKGDIPEGYSVSREKKERFSLILESASTNQTSMYLCASSSPGITEAFFGQGTRLTVV.

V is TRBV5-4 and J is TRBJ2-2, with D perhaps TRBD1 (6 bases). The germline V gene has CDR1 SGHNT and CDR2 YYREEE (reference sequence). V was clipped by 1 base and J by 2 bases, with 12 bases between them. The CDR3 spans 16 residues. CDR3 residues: CASSLLPTGNTGELFF. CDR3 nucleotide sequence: TGTGCCAGCAGCTTGCTCCCGACAGGAAACACCGGGGAGCTGTTTTTT.

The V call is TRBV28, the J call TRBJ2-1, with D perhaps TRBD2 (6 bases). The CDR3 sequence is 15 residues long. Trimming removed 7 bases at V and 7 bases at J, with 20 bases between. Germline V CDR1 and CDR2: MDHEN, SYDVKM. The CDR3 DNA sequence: TGTGCCAGCAACCTTATGGGGGGTAAAGGGAATGAGCAGTTCTTC. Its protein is CASNLMGGKGNEQFF.

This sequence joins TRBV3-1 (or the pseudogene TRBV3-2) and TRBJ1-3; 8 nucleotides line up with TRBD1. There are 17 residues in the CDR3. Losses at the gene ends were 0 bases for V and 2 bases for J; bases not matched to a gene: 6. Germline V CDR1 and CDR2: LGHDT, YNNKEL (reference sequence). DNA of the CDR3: TGTGCCAGCAGCCAAGAGCCACAGGGGGTAGCTGGAAACACCATATATTTT. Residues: CASSQEPQGVAGNTIYF.